The 11 T cell receptor beta chains in this list originate from one sample, sequenced in a study of blood T cell repertoires in COVID-19. Produced via immunoSEQ multiplex PCR; TCRdb's table is partial and in-frame only. The sample consists of around 230,000 clones, approximately 90% of them appearing once. The material sequenced was peripheral blood. All receptors derive from a man aged 25-45 years who had recovered from COVID-19.

This chain connects TRBV7-6 to TRBJ2-1, with D perhaps TRBD2 (6 bases). V was cut by 1 base and J by 4 bases, with 17 bases left in between. Germline CDR1 is SGHVS and CDR2 is FNYEAQ. This CDR3 region has 17 residues. The CDR3: CASSLVGGTDLYNEQFF. The CDR3 DNA is TGTGCCAGCAGCTTAGTTGGGGGGACCGACCTGTACAATGAGCAGTTCTTC.

The chain combines TRBV11-2 with TRBJ1-1; D not certain. Germline V gene data show CDR1 as SGHAT and CDR2 as FQNNGV. This CDR3 is 14 amino acids long. Trimming stripped 1 base from V and 1 base from J, with 7 bases between. CDR3 in amino acids: CASSLVSQNTEAFF. DNA for the CDR3: TGTGCCAGCAGCTTAGTAAGCCAGAACACTGAAGCTTTCTTT.

The rearrangement links TRBV19 to TRBJ1-2, with D possibly being TRBD1 (5 bases). The germline V gene has CDR1 LNHDA and CDR2 SQIVND (reference sequence). There are 13 residues in the CDR3. V lost 8 bases and J 0 bases, leaving 10 bases between the germline ends. CDR3 DNA sequence: TGTGCCAGTCAGGCAGGGCCTAACTATGGCTACACCTTC. This gives the protein CASQAGPNYGYTF.

This chain uses TRBV5-1 with TRBJ2-2, with TRBD2 identical over 9 bases. Trimming took 4 bases from V and 2 from J; bases not matched to a gene: 6. This CDR3 comprises 16 residues. Germline lookup yields CDR1 SGHRS and CDR2 YFSETQ. In DNA, the CDR3 is TGCGCCAGCAGCCCGAGCGGGGGGTTTAACACCGGGGAGCTGTTTTTT. Translation gives CASSPSGGFNTGELFF.

This chain links TRBV27 with TRBJ1-2; 7 bases agree with TRBD1. Trimming took 6 bases from V and 1 from J; bases not matched to a gene: 8. The CDR3 has 15 amino acids. From germline, CDR1 is MNHEY and CDR2 SMNVEV (reference sequence). Written as DNA, the CDR3 is TGTGCCAGCAGGGGGACAGTAAGGATTAACTATGGCTACACCTTC. Residues: CASRGTVRINYGYTF.

This chain joins TRBV2 and TRBJ2-5, with TRBD2 matching 15 bases. CDR3 length: 16 amino acids. Germline CDR1 and CDR2: SNHLY and FYNNEI. The ends lost 10 bases at V and 4 bases at J; junction bases unmatched: 10. The CDR3 reads CATRTSGGAGGETQYF. CDR3 in DNA: TGTGCCACCCGGACTAGCGGGGGGGCCGGAGGAGAGACCCAGTACTTC.

To note about this clone: The sample contains more than one DNA sequence encoding this CDR3. This chain links TRBV11-2 with TRBJ2-3; 10 bases are shared with TRBD1. The J segment lost 5 bases and the V segment lost 3 bases, leaving 5 bases of the junction unmatched. Per germline, CDR1 SGHAT and CDR2 FQNNGV. This CDR3 is 15 amino acids long. Here the CDR3 DNA reads TGTGCCAGCAGCTTCCGACAGGGGGCTGGAGATACGCAGTATTTT. Protein product: CASSFRQGAGDTQYF.

The chain employs TRBV7-6 and TRBJ1-4; a weak D match, TRBD1 (5 bases). The V end was cut by 5 bases, the J end by 3 bases, with 13 bases between. The CDR3 has 15 amino acids. CDR1 and CDR2 (germline): SGHVS, FNYEAQ. The CDR3 nucleotides read TGTGCCAGCAGCCCTTGGACAACCCCTAATGAAAAACTGTTTTTT. This gives the protein CASSPWTTPNEKLFF.

This chain links TRBV19 with TRBJ1-2; TRBD1 matches at 10 bases. Germline V CDR1 and CDR2: LNHDA, SQIVND (reference sequence). The CDR3 has 16 amino acids. The junction had 9 bases not matched to a gene; V was cut back by 5 bases and J by 3 bases. The CDR3: CASSVGGTGEYYGYTF. CDR3 bases: TGTGCCAGTAGTGTCGGCGGGACAGGGGAATACTATGGCTACACCTTC.

The gene calls are TRBV27 and TRBJ1-3; 7 positions agree with TRBD1. Germline loops: CDR1 MNHEY, CDR2 SMNVEV (reference sequence). V was pared by 0 bases and J by 4 bases, with 0 bases of the junction left unmatched. The CDR3 has 14 amino acids. In nucleotides, the CDR3 is TGTGCCAGCAGTTTATCAGGGGGCGGAAACACCATATATTTT. Its protein is CASSLSGGGNTIYF.

This clone was counted only a few times. V and J are TRBV7-2 and TRBJ1-1; 12 nucleotides align to TRBD1. The CDR3 sequence is 19 residues long. Germline lookup yields CDR1 SGHTA and CDR2 FQGNSA. V dropped 1 base and J dropped 5; count of bases not matched to a gene: 14. DNA of the CDR3: TGTGCCAGCAGCTTAGTTTTGGAGTTTCGGGACAGGGGGCGGACTGAAGCTTTCTTT. Amino acids: CASSLVLEFRDRGRTEAFF.